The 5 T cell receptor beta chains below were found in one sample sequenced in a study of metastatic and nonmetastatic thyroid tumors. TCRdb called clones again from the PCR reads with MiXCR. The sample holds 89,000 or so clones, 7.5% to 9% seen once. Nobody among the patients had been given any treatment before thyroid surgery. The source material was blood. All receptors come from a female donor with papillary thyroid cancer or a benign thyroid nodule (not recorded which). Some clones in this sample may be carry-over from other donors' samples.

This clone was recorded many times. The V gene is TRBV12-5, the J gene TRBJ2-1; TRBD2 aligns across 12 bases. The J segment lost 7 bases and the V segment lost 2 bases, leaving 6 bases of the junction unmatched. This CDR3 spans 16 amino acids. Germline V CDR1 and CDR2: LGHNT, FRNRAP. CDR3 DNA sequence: TGTGCTAGTGGTTTGATTCTAGCGGGGGGGCAGAATGAGCAGTTCTTC. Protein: CASGLILAGGQNEQFF.

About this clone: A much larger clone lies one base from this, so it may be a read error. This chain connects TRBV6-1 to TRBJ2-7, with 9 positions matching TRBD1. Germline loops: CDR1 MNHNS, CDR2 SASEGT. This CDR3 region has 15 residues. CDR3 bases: TGTGCCAGCAGAGACCCGGGACAGGGACGTTACGAGCAGCACTTC. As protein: CASRDPGQGRYEQHF.

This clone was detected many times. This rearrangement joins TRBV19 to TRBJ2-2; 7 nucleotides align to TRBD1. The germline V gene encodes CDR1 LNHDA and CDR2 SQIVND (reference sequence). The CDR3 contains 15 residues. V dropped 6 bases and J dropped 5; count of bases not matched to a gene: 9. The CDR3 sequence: CASRAPGQRTGELFF. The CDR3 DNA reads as TGTGCCAGTAGGGCCCCGGGACAGAGGACCGGGGAGCTGTTTTTT.

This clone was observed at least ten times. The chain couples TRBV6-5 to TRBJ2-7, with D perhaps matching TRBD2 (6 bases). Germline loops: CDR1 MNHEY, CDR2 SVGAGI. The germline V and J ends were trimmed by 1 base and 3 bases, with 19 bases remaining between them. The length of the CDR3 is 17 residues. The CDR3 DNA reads TGTGCCAGCAGTTACTTAGCGGTAGGCAGGGAGGACTACGAGCAGTACTTC. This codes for CASSYLAVGREDYEQYF.

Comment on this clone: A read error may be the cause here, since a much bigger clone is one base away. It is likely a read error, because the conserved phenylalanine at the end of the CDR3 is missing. DNA for the CDR3: TGTGCCAGCAGCGCCCACAGGGTGAACACTGAAGCTTTCTCT. This encodes CASSAHRVNTEAFS. This chain uses TRBV9 with TRBJ1-1; possible D gene TRBD1, 6 bases. The CDR3 runs to 14 residues. The V and J ends lost 3 bases and 0 bases respectively, with 9 bases between them. The germline V gene has CDR1 SGDLS and CDR2 YYNGEE.